This T cell receptor (beta chain) is drawn from a study of PD-1 blockade in classical Hodgkin lymphoma. TCRdb's table, derived via immunoSEQ multiplex PCR, lists solely in-frame clones and lacks some. The sample has nearly 20,000 clones, less than 85% seen once. Study results and caveats: Patients with an early start, nivolumab under 1 year after ASCT, were excluded. A significant rise in TCR diversity was seen by C4D1 for CD4+ cells but not for CD8+ cells. What caused the repertoire differences, perhaps disease activity or prior therapy, remains undefined.

The CDR3 loop spans 14 amino acids. Trimming removed 1 base from V and 5 bases from J, with 12 bases in between. The germline V gene has CDR1 SGHVS and CDR2 FNYEAQ. Time point in this sample: cycle 4 day 1 (C4D1), after more than five weeks of nivolumab. Every patient had relapsed following autologous stem cell transplantation, and cohorts differed in brentuximab vedotin exposure. From thawed PBMCs, CD4+ T cells were purified using magnetic negative selection. This clone appeared a single time. The antigen is not known. The sequence derives from a human donor with classical Hodgkin lymphoma. Sequencing used CD4+ T cells from blood, obtained before the fourth cycle of nivolumab. The rearrangement uses TRBV7-6 and TRBJ2-7; maybe TRBD2 (6 bases). In DNA, the CDR3 is TGTGCCAGCAGCTTAGATCGGGGGACCAACGAGCAGTACTTC. Translation: CASSLDRGTNEQYF.